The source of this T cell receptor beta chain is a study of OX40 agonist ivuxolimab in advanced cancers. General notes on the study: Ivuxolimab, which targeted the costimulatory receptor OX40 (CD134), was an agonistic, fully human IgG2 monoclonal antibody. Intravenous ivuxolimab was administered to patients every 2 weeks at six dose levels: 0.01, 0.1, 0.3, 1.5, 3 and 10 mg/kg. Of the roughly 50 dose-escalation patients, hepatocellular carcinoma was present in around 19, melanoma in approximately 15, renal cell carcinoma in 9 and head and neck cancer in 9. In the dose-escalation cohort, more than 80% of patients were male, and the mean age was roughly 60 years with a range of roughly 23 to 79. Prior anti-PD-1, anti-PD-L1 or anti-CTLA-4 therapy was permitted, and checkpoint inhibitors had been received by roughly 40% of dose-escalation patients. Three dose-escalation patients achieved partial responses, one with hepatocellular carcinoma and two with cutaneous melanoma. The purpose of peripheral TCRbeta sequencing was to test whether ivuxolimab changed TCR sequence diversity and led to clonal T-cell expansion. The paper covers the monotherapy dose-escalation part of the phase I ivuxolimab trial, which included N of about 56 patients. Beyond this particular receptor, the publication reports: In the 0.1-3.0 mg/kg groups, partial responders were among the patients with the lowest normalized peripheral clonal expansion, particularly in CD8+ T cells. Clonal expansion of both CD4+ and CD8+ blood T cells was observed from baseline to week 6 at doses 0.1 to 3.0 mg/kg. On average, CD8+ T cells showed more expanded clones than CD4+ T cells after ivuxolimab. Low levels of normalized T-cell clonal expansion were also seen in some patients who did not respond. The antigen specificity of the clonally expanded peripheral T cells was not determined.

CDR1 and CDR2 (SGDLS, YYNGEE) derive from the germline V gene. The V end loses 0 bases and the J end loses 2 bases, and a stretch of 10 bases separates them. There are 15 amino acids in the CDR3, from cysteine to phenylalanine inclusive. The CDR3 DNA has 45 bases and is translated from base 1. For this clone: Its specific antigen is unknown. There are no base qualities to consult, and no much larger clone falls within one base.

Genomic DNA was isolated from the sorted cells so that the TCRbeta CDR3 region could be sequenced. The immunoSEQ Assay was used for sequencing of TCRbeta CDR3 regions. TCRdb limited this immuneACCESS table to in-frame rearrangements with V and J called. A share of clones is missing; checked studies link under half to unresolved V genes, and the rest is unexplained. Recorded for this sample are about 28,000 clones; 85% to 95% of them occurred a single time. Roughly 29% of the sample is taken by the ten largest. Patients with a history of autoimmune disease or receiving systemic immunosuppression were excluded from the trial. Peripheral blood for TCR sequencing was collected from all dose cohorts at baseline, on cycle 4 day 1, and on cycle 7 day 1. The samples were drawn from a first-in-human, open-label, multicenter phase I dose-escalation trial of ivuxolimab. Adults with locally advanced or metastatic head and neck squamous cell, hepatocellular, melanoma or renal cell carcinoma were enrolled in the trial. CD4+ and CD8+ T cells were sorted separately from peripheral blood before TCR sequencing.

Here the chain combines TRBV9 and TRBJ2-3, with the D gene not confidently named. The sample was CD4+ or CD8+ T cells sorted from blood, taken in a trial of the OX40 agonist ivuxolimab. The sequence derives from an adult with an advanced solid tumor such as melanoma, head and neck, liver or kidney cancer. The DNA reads TGTGCCAGCAGCGTAGAGGGCGACCCCACAGATACGCAGTATTTT. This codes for CASSVEGDPTDTQYF.